This T cell receptor (beta chain) appears in the sequencing data of a study of blood T cell repertoires in COVID-19. Study-level information: Donors in the United States, Italy and Spain gave samples during acute or convalescent COVID-19. T cells, B-cell-depleted T cells, or PBMCs provided the cDNA or gDNA that served as material.

In the original workflow: Amplified reference gene primers provided the basis for estimating nucleated cell counts. TCRdb's copy holds only in-frame clones and misses some; the assay was immunoSEQ multiplex PCR. That table is the source of V, J and clone size, and D and trimming were worked out from the DNA. The sample has a few hundred thousand clones, 91% seen once. Enrolled during active infection, Seattle patients were then followed longitudinally. The V gene end was trimmed by 3 bases and the J gene end by 14 bases; junction bases not matched to a gene: 8. CDR3 length equals 14 residues. Germline V CDR1 and CDR2: SGHTA, FQGNSA.

This TCR came from a person under 30 with COVID-19, enrolled during active disease. The J gene is TRBJ2-3, the V gene TRBV7-2; TRBD2 matches at 13 bases. The source material was peripheral blood. CDR3 protein: CASSFGLAGDQGYF. In DNA form, the CDR3 reads TGTGCCAGCAGCTTTGGACTAGCGGGAGATCAAGGGTATTTT.